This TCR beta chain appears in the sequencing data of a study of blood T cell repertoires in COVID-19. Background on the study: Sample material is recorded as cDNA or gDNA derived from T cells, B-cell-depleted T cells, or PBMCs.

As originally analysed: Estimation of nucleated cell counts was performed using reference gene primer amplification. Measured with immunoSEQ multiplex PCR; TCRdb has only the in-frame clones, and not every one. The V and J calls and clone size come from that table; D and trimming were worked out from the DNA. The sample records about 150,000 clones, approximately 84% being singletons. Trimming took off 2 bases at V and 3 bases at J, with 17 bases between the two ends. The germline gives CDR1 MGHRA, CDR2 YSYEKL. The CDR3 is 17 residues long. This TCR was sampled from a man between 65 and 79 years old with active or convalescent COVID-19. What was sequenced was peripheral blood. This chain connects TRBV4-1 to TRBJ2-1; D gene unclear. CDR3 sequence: CASSQLAPGHNYNEQFF. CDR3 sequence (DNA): TGCGCCAGCAGCCAATTAGCCCCCGGCCACAACTACAATGAGCAGTTCTTC.